This T cell receptor beta chain was retrieved from a study of T cells in Graves' hyperthyroidism and ophthalmopathy. Amplification of TCR beta CDR3 regions used RNA as the template. With the HTBI primer set, the TCR CDR3 went through a first round of RT-PCR. From the multiplex PCR reads, TCRdb called clonotypes with MiXCR, one entry per CDR3 protein. Of about 270,000 distinct CDR3 sequences listed, 20% to 30% were seen once; the top ten hold about 30%. This clonotype was seen many times. The trim removed 5 bases at V and 3 bases at J, leaving 5 bases unmatched. The CDR3 spans 15 residues. Germline CDR1 reads MNHEY; CDR2 reads SVGAGI.

The gene calls are TRBV6-5 and TRBJ2-4, with 9 bases aligning to TRBD1. The receptor's source is a middle-aged man with Graves' hyperthyroidism that later progressed to Graves' ophthalmopathy. Source material: blood. The CDR3: CASSRDRDVKNIQYF. In DNA, the CDR3 is TGTGCCAGCAGTCGGGACAGGGATGTCAAAAACATTCAGTACTTC.